This is a list of T cell receptor beta chains from one sample in a study of CD8+CD57+ T cells in acquired aplastic anemia. TCRdb reprocessed the reads with MiXCR, giving one entry per CDR3 protein. The repertoire holds about 180,000 distinct CDR3 sequences, with around 48% as singletons. The sequencing input was sorted CD4+, CD8+, or CD8+CD57+ T cells (not recorded which) from PBMCs. The receptors derive from a human donor with aplastic anemia. CDR3s leave out the opening cysteine and the closing phenylalanine or tryptophan. The D gene is left open where the match is weak.

D	J	V	CDR3
NA	TRBJ2-5	TRBV6-1	ASSELLQTQC
NA	TRBJ1-1	TRBV12-3/TRBV12-4	ASSLGGEAEAF
TRBD1	TRBJ1-2	TRBV25-1	ASTGTGLRFRGYT
NA	TRBJ2-5	TRBV7-9	ASSLGGAGETQY
TRBD1	TRBJ2-1	TRBV19	ASSIGQGSYNEQF
TRBD1	TRBJ2-5	TRBV4-2	ASSRWDRDETQY
NA	TRBJ2-2	TRBV10-2	ASSEEAVFGELF
NA	TRBJ1-2	TRBV20-1	SARQALQQGYT
NA	TRBJ1-3	TRBV20-1	SARGQATSGDTIY
NA	TRBJ1-1	TRBV9	ASSVGPGMNTEAF
TRBD2	TRBJ2-1	TRBV10-2	ASRAGDSYNEQF
NA	TRBJ1-6	TRBV20-1	SARAGGSSYNSPLH
NA	TRBJ2-5	TRBV5-1	ASSLVGTQQETQY
NA	TRBJ2-5	TRBV7-9	ASSLGQETQY
TRBD1	TRBJ2-7	TRBV4-2	ASSQGQGGAEQY
NA	TRBJ2-7	TRBV5-5	ASSLLGDYEQY
NA	TRBJ1-1	TRBV6-6	ASSYGKAF
NA	TRBJ2-1	TRBV6-1	ASSGLGGARNEQF
NA	TRBJ2-7	TRBV20-1	SASVGPRAEQY
NA	TRBJ2-7	TRBV10-1	ASSESSRTEPGSEQY
NA	TRBJ1-2	TRBV19	ASIQRGSYT
TRBD1	TRBJ1-2	TRBV4-3	ASSQVDREAGGYT
TRBD1	TRBJ2-5	TRBV20-1	SARTGTGQETQY
NA	TRBJ1-3	TRBV14	ASSQVSPYSGNAIY
TRBD1	TRBJ2-1	TRBV29-1	SVYGQAGDNEQS
TRBD1	TRBJ1-3	TRBV11-2	ASSLTGTGGGNTIY
NA	TRBJ2-3	TRBV10-3	ASSTSLTDTQY
NA	TRBJ1-1	TRBV7-2	ASSTGVPEAF
NA	TRBJ1-5	TRBV5-7	ASSLYSGNQPQH
NA	TRBJ1-5	TRBV24-1	ATSDAGNQPQH
NA	TRBJ1-2	TRBV2	ASQKDLANYGYT
NA	TRBJ2-4	TRBV15	ATSRGLALLAKNIQY
NA	TRBJ2-6	TRBV18	ASSPRANVLT
NA	TRBJ1-2	TRBV7-9	ASTDNRGVGHYGYT
NA	TRBJ1-2	TRBV10-3	AISLDRPDGYT
NA	TRBJ2-6	TRBV19	ASSPRRVANVLT
NA	TRBJ2-3	TRBV29-1	SVIGTGRGWSDTQY
TRBD1	TRBJ2-1	TRBV11-2	ASSFQRQGFNGQF
NA	TRBJ2-2	TRBV18	ASSPLALPNTGELF
NA	TRBJ1-2	TRBV9	ASSVDLGSIEGYT
NA	TRBJ2-7	TRBV7-6	ASSFRDHEQY
NA	TRBJ2-1	TRBV2	ASRQGDFLREQF
TRBD1	TRBJ1-3	TRBV10-1	ASSLGQGPVGTMY
TRBD2	TRBJ2-1	TRBV20-1	SARDSGPTSYNEQF